This TCR beta chain was sequenced in a study of T cells in Graves' hyperthyroidism and ophthalmopathy. Regions amplified from RNA transcripts were the TCR beta CDR3 regions. The TCR CDR3 was amplified in a first-round RT-PCR using the HTBI primer set. TCRdb used MiXCR to reprocess the multiplex PCR reads, holding one entry per CDR3 protein. The sample lists some 720,000 distinct CDR3 sequences, roughly 15% occurring once. Broader study findings: Expanded thyroid clonotypes (above 0.001) were mostly also found in blood.

Diagnosis of hyperthyroidism was new in patients aged 18 to 65, and its duration was under 2 months. Lactation, pregnancy, other autoimmune disease or uncontrolled infection excluded patients. The PBMCs studied were ones that came from 10 ml fresh peripheral blood. In the case of this clonotype: Its antigen is unknown.

Germline-derived CDR1 and CDR2 are SNHLY and FYNNEI. The CDR3 has 12 amino acids. Deletions cut 3 bases from V and 7 bases from J, with 9 bases between. The TCR originated in a young man with Graves' hyperthyroidism. The chain couples TRBV2 to TRBJ1-2; D is perhaps TRBD1 (5 bases). Sequencing input: blood. As DNA, the CDR3 is TGTGCCAGCAGTGACAGGAGGGGTGGCTACACCTTC. Translating gives CASSDRRGGYTF.